A single sample gave rise to the 28 T cell receptor beta chains below, sequenced in a study of cytomegalovirus exposure and HLA in healthy donors. Use of 60 Vbeta and 13 Jbeta primers characterized the PCR. Here immunoSEQ multiplex PCR was the method, and the copy in TCRdb shows in-frame clones only, minus some. The profile shows about 130,000 clones, roughly 80% of them singletons. Sample: PBMCs. The receptors were gathered from a woman aged 45-65 years in good health and CMV-seronegative.

Note on this clone: The sample has other DNA sequences that encode this CDR3 too. The CDR3 coding sequence is TGTGCCAGCAGCCCTAACACCGGGGAGCTGTTTTTT. This translates into CASSPNTGELFF. V is TRBV9 and J is TRBJ2-2; no clear D. Trimming removed 4 bases at V and 2 bases at J, with 3 bases between. CDR1 and CDR2 (germline): SGDLS, YYNGEE. CDR3 length equals 12 residues. The complete variable domain, with remaining parts taken from reference TRBV9 and TRBJ2-2, reads DSGVTQTPKHLITATGQRVTLRCSPRSGDLSVYWYQQSLDQGLQFLIQYYNGEERAKGNILERFSAQQFPDLHSELNLSSLELGDSALYFCASSPNTGELFFGEGSRLTVL.

CDR3 in DNA: TGCAGCGTGGCCGGGGGGAACTATGGCTACACCTTC. Residues: CSVAGGNYGYTF. J is TRBJ1-2 and V is TRBV29-1, with D tentatively TRBD1 (5 bases). The ends were cut back, 6 bases at V and 2 bases at J, with 10 bases in the middle. Germline CDR1 is SQVTM and CDR2 is ANQGSEA. CDR3 size: 12 residues.

This clone was detected only once. The chain carries TRBV27 and TRBJ1-5, with TRBD1 matching over 8 bases. J gave up 6 bases and V 6 bases, and 13 bases lay outside the gene matches. Germline lookup yields CDR1 MNHEY and CDR2 SMNVEV (reference sequence). This CDR3 is 16 amino acids long. As DNA, the CDR3 is TGTGCCAGCAGCCAAGGGGACAGGAAGGACACTCAGCCCCAGCATTTT. It codes for CASSQGDRKDTQPQHF.

In its sample, this clone was seen once. This chain links TRBV5-4 with TRBJ2-1; TRBD2 is a possible D gene (6 bases). Germline lookup yields CDR1 SGHNT and CDR2 YYREEE (reference sequence). Trimming cost V 5 bases and J 5 bases, with 23 bases left between them. This CDR3 region has 17 residues. CDR3 sequence: CASSPPLGGNGHNEQFF. As DNA, the CDR3 is TGTGCCAGCAGTCCTCCCCTGGGCGGGAATGGGCACAATGAGCAGTTCTTC.

The chain has TRBV29-1 and TRBJ2-7, with D maybe TRBD1 (7 bases). V gave up 6 bases and J gave up 2 bases, with 14 bases separating them. This CDR3 comprises 13 residues. Looked up from germline, CDR1 is SQVTM and CDR2 is ANQGSEA. CDR3 sequence (DNA): TGCAGCGTGCCGGGGGACAGCGCCTACGAGCAGTACTTC. It is translated as CSVPGDSAYEQYF.

The chain carries TRBV5-5 and TRBJ2-7; TRBD2 aligns across 13 bases. J lost 4 bases, V lost 4 bases, and 5 bases had no gene match. The CDR3 is 15 residues long. From germline, CDR1 is SGHKS and CDR2 YYEKEE (reference sequence). CDR3 region: CASSTGLAGAYEQYF. CDR3 sequence (DNA): TGTGCCAGCAGCACCGGACTAGCGGGAGCGTACGAGCAGTACTTC.

The rearrangement joins TRBV30 to TRBJ1-5, with D hard to call. Germline V gene sequence: CDR1 GTSNPN, CDR2 SVGIG (reference sequence). Trimming removed 3 bases at V and 4 bases at J, with 13 bases between. There are 14 residues in the CDR3. CDR3 bases: TGTGCCTGGAGCCAGAATACCGCTAATCAGCCCCAGCATTTT. This encodes CAWSQNTANQPQHF.

This clone has more than one count but fewer than ten. V gene TRBV6-6 combines with J gene TRBJ2-7; 10 bases are shared with TRBD1. CDR1 MNHNY and CDR2 SVGAGI come from the germline V gene (reference sequence). V gave up 2 bases and J gave up 6 bases; unmatched junction bases: 7. The CDR3 contains 15 residues. The chain's CDR3 is CASSYTGTGVGEQYF. CDR3 bases: TGTGCCAGCAGTTACACCGGGACAGGGGTAGGCGAGCAGTACTTC.

This clone occurred a few times. This chain uses TRBV27 with TRBJ2-2, with TRBD1 matching 7 bases. Germline trimming cut 5 bases from V and 1 base from J; bases unmatched to any gene: 4. The CDR3 is 15 amino acids. In germline, CDR1 is MNHEY, CDR2 SMNVEV (reference sequence). CDR3 region: CASSPWTGNTGELFF. CDR3 nucleotides: TGTGCCAGCAGTCCCTGGACAGGGAACACCGGGGAGCTGTTTTTT.

In DNA form, the CDR3 reads TGTGCCAGCAGTGAAGACAGGATCGGCAATCAGCCCCAGCATTTT. Its protein is CASSEDRIGNQPQHF. The V and J genes are TRBV2 and TRBJ1-5, with a tentative D call TRBD1 (5 bases). This CDR3 spans 15 amino acids. V dropped 1 base and J dropped 2 bases, with 9 bases sitting between them. CDR1 and CDR2 from the germline V gene are SNHLY and FYNNEI.

CDR3 loop: CAWSTTGDYNQPQHF. The CDR3 DNA follows: TGTGCCTGGAGTACCACGGGGGATTACAATCAGCCCCAGCATTTT. The chain carries TRBV30 and TRBJ1-5; tentative D call: TRBD1 (5 bases). Trimming took 2 bases from V and 3 from J, leaving 14 bases between them. The CDR3 totals 15 residues. Per germline, CDR1 GTSNPN and CDR2 SVGIG (reference sequence).

This clone was seen a few times. The rearrangement joins TRBV27 to TRBJ2-1; unclear D gene. This CDR3 is built from 16 residues. The germline V gene encodes CDR1 MNHEY and CDR2 SMNVEV (reference sequence). V lost 4 bases and J 0 bases, leaving 13 bases between the germline ends. The CDR3 is CASSSRAPNSYNEQFF. The CDR3 nucleotides are TGTGCCAGCAGTTCCAGAGCGCCTAACTCCTACAATGAGCAGTTCTTC.

This rearrangement joins TRBV7-9 to TRBJ2-3, with TRBD2 as a possible D gene (6 bases). Germline V CDR1 and CDR2: SEHNR, FQNEAQ (reference sequence). Trimming pared 5 bases from V and 1 base from J, leaving 16 bases between. The CDR3 is 16 residues long. The CDR3 region is CASSKRAFGGTDTQYF. DNA for the CDR3: TGTGCCAGCAGCAAGCGGGCCTTTGGGGGCACAGATACGCAGTATTTT.

CDR3 protein: CASSTLGLADYNEQFF. In nucleotides, the CDR3 is TGTGCCAGCAGCACCCTAGGGCTAGCGGACTACAATGAGCAGTTCTTC. The genes are TRBV9 and TRBJ2-1; 7 bases agree with TRBD2. Germline V CDR1 and CDR2: SGDLS, YYNGEE. CDR3 length: 16 amino acids. V lost 4 bases and J lost 3; bases outside the gene matches: 10.

The chain combines TRBV6-6 with TRBJ2-3; the match to TRBD2 covers 8 bases. With 10 bases clipped from V and 3 bases from J, the junction kept 12 bases outside the gene matches. CDR1 MNHNY and CDR2 SVGAGI come from the germline V gene (reference sequence). The CDR3 length is 15 residues. The CDR3 reads CAIWVTSEGTDTQYF. CDR3 DNA: TGTGCCATCTGGGTGACTAGCGAGGGGACAGATACGCAGTATTTT.

The chain combines TRBV27 with TRBJ2-7, with 9 bases that match TRBD1. The CDR3 loop spans 14 amino acids. V shed 6 bases, J shed 1 base, and the junction held 4 bases outside the gene matches. CDR1 and CDR2 from the germline V gene are MNHEY and SMNVEV (reference sequence). The CDR3 nucleotides read TGTGCCAGCAGGACCGGGACAGGGTCCTACGAGCAGTACTTC. Translation: CASRTGTGSYEQYF.

The chain combines TRBV18 with TRBJ1-2; D gene unclear. V lost 1 base to trimming and J lost 5 bases, with 11 bases between them. Per the germline V gene, CDR1 is KGHSH and CDR2 is LQKENI. There are 14 residues in the CDR3. In nucleotides, the CDR3 is TGTGCCAGCTCACCACAAAGGGAGTCATATGGCTACACCTTC. It translates to CASSPQRESYGYTF.

This chain links TRBV28 with TRBJ2-6; 7 nucleotides match TRBD1. The CDR3 has 16 amino acids. After removal of 5 bases from V and 0 bases from J, the junction contained 4 bases not matched to a gene. Germline V CDR1 and CDR2: MDHEN, SYDVKM. The CDR3 nucleotides are TGTGCCAGCAGTAAGGGACAGACCTCTGGGGCCAACGTCCTGACTTTC. Protein product: CASSKGQTSGANVLTF.

The chain links TRBV11-2 to TRBJ2-7; 7 nucleotides match TRBD1. The length of the CDR3 is 16 residues. The junction had 17 bases not matched to a gene; V was cut back by 5 bases and J by 7 bases. CDR1 and CDR2 from the germline V gene are SGHAT and FQNNGV. The CDR3 is CASSQDPAGGLGEQYF. The CDR3 nucleotides read TGTGCCAGCAGCCAAGATCCGGCAGGGGGTCTTGGGGAGCAGTACTTC.

The rearrangement uses TRBV29-1 and TRBJ2-5; D might be TRBD2 (6 bases). CDR3 length: 15 residues. The V and J ends lost 2 bases and 2 bases respectively, with 15 bases between them. Germline lookup yields CDR1 SQVTM and CDR2 ANQGSEA. CDR3 protein: CSVEISGALQETQYF. The CDR3 nucleotides are TGCAGCGTTGAAATTAGCGGCGCTTTACAAGAGACCCAGTACTTC.

This clone was observed a few times. The chain couples TRBV10-3 to TRBJ2-1; TRBD2 agrees at 9 bases. The CDR3 runs to 15 residues. V gave up 4 bases and J gave up 1 base; unmatched junction bases: 2. Germline CDR1 and CDR2: ENHRY and SYGVKD. This CDR3 is CAISVLAGSYNEQFF. DNA of the CDR3: TGTGCCATCAGTGTCCTAGCGGGATCCTACAATGAGCAGTTCTTC.

This chain connects TRBV7-8 to TRBJ2-5, with D unclear. The J call is doubtful: the DNA matches TRBJ2-7 better. The CDR3 is 14 residues long. Germline lookup yields CDR1 SGHVS and CDR2 FQNEAQ. CDR3 coding DNA: TGTGCCAGCATGATAGGCGGCACAACCTACGAGCAGTACTTC. This translates into CASMIGGTTYEQYF.

This chain joins TRBV30 and TRBJ1-1; TRBD1 might be the D (5 bases). Germline values: CDR1 GTSNPN, CDR2 SVGIG (reference sequence). There are 12 residues in the CDR3. V lost 4 bases and J 4 bases, leaving 10 bases between the germline ends. Here the CDR3 DNA reads TGTGCCTGGAATCTGGGGGGCACTGAAGCTTTCTTT. This sequence encodes CAWNLGGTEAFF.

The V gene is TRBV7-9, the J gene TRBJ2-4, with TRBD1 matching over 11 bases. The trim removed 5 bases at V and 1 base at J, leaving 7 bases unmatched. The CDR3 extends over 17 amino acids. The germline gives CDR1 SEHNR, CDR2 FQNEAQ (reference sequence). The CDR3 protein is CASSGTGGTDAKNIQYF. For the CDR3, the DNA is TGTGCCAGCAGCGGGACAGGGGGTACCGACGCCAAAAACATTCAGTACTTC.

J is TRBJ1-2 and V is TRBV25-1, with D perhaps matching TRBD1 (6 bases). Trimming stripped 2 bases from V and 4 bases from J, with 20 bases between. The CDR3 sequence is 17 residues long. CDR1 is MGHDK, CDR2 SYGVNS, per germline. CDR3 sequence reads: CASSERVGGTPPYGYTF. The CDR3 DNA sequence: TGTGCCAGCAGTGAAAGAGTAGGGGGAACACCGCCCTATGGCTACACCTTC.

This chain joins TRBV11-3 and TRBJ2-3; 8 bases agree with TRBD2. The V gene end was trimmed by 1 base and the J gene end by 3 bases; junction bases not matched to a gene: 0. Germline assignment: CDR1 SGHNT and CDR2 YENEEA. The CDR3 is 14 amino acids. CDR3 amino acids: CASSLVAGTDTQYF. CDR3 nucleotide sequence: TGTGCCAGCAGCTTAGTAGCGGGAACAGATACGCAGTATTTT.

This clone was seen once. The genes are TRBV7-2 and TRBJ2-7, with 13 bases aligning to TRBD2. Losses at the gene ends were 4 bases for V and 3 bases for J; bases not matched to a gene: 3. The germline V gene encodes CDR1 SGHTA and CDR2 FQGNSA. This CDR3 comprises 15 residues. CDR3 residues: CASSYRTSGSYEQYF. Here the CDR3 DNA reads TGTGCCAGCAGCTATCGGACTAGCGGGAGCTACGAGCAGTACTTC. The entire variable domain, with the rest obtained from reference TRBV7-2 and TRBJ2-7, is as follows: GAGVSQSPSNKVTEKGKDVELRCDPISGHTALYWYRQSLGQGLEFLIYFQGNSAPDKSGLPSDRFSAERTGGSVSTLTIQRTQQEDSAVYLCASSYRTSGSYEQYFGPGTRLTVT.

The genes are TRBV6-1 and TRBJ1-2; 7 bases are shared with TRBD1. This CDR3 has 12 amino acids. CDR1 and CDR2 (germline): MNHNS, SASEGT. J lost 8 bases, V lost 7 bases, and 7 bases had no gene match. Here the CDR3 reads CASTETGKGYTF. The CDR3 nucleotides are TGTGCCAGCACCGAGACAGGGAAAGGCTACACCTTC.